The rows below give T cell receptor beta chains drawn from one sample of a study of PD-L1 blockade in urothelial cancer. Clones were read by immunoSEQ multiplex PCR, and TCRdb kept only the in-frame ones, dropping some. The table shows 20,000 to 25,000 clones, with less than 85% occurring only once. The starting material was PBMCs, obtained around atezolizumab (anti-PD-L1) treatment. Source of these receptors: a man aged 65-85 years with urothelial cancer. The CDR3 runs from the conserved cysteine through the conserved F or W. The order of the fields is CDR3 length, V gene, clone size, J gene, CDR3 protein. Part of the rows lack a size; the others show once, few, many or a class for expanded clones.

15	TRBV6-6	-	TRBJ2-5	CASSYSLAGQETQYF
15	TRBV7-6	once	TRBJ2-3	CASSLERGGTDTQYF
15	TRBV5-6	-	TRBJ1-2	CASSLDFNRNYGYTF
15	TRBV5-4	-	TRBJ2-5	CASSPINSFEETQYF
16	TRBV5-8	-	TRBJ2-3	CASNQLYTNPSDTQYF
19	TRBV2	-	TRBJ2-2	CASSTPVIAGARNTGELFF
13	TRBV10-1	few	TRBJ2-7	CASSGLAGGEQYF
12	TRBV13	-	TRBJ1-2	CATAQGLGGYTF
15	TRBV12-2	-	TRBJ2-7	CASRLAQGAGDEQYF
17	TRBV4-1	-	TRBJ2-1	CASSQSRVRGPNNEQFF
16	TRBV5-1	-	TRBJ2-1	CASSYLSGTDYNEQFF
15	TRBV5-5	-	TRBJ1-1	CASSLALGGNTEAFF
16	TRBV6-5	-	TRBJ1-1	CASSYSIYLRDTEAFF
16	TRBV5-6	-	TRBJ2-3	CASSLSRAGGTDTQYF
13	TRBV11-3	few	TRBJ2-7	CASSSRLAYEQYF
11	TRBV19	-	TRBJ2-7	CASSQGSEQYF
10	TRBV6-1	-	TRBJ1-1	CASSGIEAFF
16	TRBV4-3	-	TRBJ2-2	CASSLFLGENTGELFF
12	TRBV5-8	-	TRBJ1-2	CASSLGVGPFAF
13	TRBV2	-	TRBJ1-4	CASKQARGEKLFF
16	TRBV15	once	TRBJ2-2	CATSGGTASWSGELFF
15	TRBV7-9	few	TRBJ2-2	CASSAGTGNTGELFF
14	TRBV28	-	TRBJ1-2	CASSLMGQGYGYTF
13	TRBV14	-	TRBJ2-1	CASSRQIYNEQFF
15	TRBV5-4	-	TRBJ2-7	CASSHGTSASYEQYF
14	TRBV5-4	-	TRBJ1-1	CASSWGTVDTEAFF
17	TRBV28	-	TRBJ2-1	CASSYTPGLAGFNEQFF
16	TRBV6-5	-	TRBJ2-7	CASSLRPGQGPYEQYF
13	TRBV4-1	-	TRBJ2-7	CASSLRVSYEQYF
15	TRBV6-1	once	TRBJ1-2	CATLRWRTPNYGYTF
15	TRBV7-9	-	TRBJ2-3	CASSSPQGAGDTQYF
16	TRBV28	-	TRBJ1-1	CASSFGSDNLNTEAFF
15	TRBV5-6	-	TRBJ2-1	CASSPRRLEGIEQFF
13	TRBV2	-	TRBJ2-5	CASSVERGETQYF
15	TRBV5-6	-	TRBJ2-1	CASSFATGAEDEQFF
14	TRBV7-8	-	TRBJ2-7	CASSPSEISYEQYF
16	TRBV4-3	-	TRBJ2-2	CASSQEGTGGTGELFF
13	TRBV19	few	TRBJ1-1	CASSVLTGELAFF
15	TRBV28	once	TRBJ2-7	CASSLGTVENYEQYF
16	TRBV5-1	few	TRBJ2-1	CASSSGTGGPYNEQFF
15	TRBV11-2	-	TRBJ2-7	CASSLETGSSYEQYF
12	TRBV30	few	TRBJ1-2	CAWSMARYGYTF
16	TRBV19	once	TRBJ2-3	CASGPGRGRSTDTQYF
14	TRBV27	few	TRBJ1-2	CASRRKPTGYGYTF
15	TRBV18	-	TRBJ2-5	CASSPLTGGAETQYF
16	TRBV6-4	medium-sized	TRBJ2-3	CASSDSAGGPPDTQYF
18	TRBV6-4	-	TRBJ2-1	CASSKRRGQGVSTNEQFF
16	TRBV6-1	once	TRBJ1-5	CASSEVGGVGNQPQHF
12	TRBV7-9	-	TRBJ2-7	CASSPLDYEQYF
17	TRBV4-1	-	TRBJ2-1	CASSQDEGASGYNEQFF
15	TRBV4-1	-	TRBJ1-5	CASSRGGYSNQPQHF
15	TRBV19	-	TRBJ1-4	CASTKMDGGGEKLFF
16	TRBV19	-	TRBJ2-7	CASSTRTGLNSYEQYF
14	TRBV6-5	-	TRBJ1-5	CASSPGESNQPQHF
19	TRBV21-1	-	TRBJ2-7	CASSKKGGGEASGRVWQYF
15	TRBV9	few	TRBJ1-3	CASSARQGSGNTIYF
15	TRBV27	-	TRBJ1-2	CASSWSGQAGYGYTF
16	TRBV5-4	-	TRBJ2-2	CASSRRGGENTGELFF